The 4 T cell receptor beta chains given below trace back to one sample, sequenced in a study of T cells after yellow fever vaccination. TCRdb used MiXCR to reprocess the 5' RACE reads, holding one entry per CDR3 protein. Among fewer than 650,000 distinct CDR3 sequences listed, 21% were seen once. The sample in question was PBMCs, obtained 20 to 25 days after the first yellow fever vaccination. These receptors were collected from a man between 18 and 35 years old who received the YFV17D yellow fever vaccine.

This clonotype was detected ten times or more. The chain combines TRBV12-3 or TRBV12-4 with TRBJ1-1; D remains unclear. V was shortened by 1 base and J by 4 bases, with 10 bases between the two germline ends. CDR3 length: 14 residues. CDR3 protein: CASSLELSSTEAFF. CDR3 in DNA: TGTGCCAGCAGTTTAGAACTTTCGAGCACTGAAGCTTTCTTT.

This clonotype was found a few times. V is TRBV12-3 or TRBV12-4 and J is TRBJ2-5; TRBD1 matches at 10 bases. The length of the CDR3 is 14 residues. The J segment lost 5 bases and the V segment lost 6 bases, leaving 6 bases of the junction unmatched. Here the CDR3 DNA reads TGTGCCAGCAGGGTGACAGGGGGCGGGGAGACCCAGTACTTC. Translating gives CASRVTGGGETQYF.

This sequence joins TRBV10-1 and TRBJ1-1, with D tentatively TRBD1 (5 bases). Trimming removed 6 bases at V and 5 bases at J, with 22 bases between. The CDR3 has 16 amino acids. Germline assignment: CDR1 WNHNN and CDR2 SYGVQD (reference sequence). DNA of the CDR3: TGCGCCAGCAGCCCCGGGACCCAAACCTGGAGTACTGAAGCTTTCTTT. This gives the protein CASSPGTQTWSTEAFF.

This clonotype has a handful of counts. This sequence joins TRBV6-6 and TRBJ2-7; no definite D call. The CDR3 is made up of 13 amino acids. The ends were cut back, 0 bases at V and 5 bases at J, with 8 bases in the middle. CDR1 is MNHNY, CDR2 SVGAGI, per germline (reference sequence). As DNA, the CDR3 is TGTGCCAGCAGTTACTCGAATCGGGACGAGCAGTACGTC. This encodes CASSYSNRDEQYV.